This T cell receptor (beta chain) was obtained from a study of CD8 T cells in ankylosing spondylitis (dated by TCRdb to 2017 to 2019). A note on the overall study: To find TCR variants linked to disease, the study profiled T cell receptor beta repertoires in ankylosing spondylitis patients and healthy donors. The full study cohort comprised approximately 23 ankylosing spondylitis patients and approximately 100 healthy donors. Peripheral blood was sampled, and synovial fluid was additionally collected from ankylosing spondylitis patients. Overall study outcomes, separate from this receptor: A CD8+ phenotype was shown by the disease-linked clones, which were found at relatively low frequencies in peripheral blood. Some of the motif variants had been reported before in the synovial fluid and blood of reactive arthritis patients, a finding that suggests common disease-initiation mechanisms. A TCR beta motif of fewer than 10 highly homologous amino acid variants appeared characteristic of blood from ankylosing spondylitis patients. The disease-linked clones were reported as significantly enriched in matched synovial fluid samples from ankylosing spondylitis patients.

The CDR3 covers 18 residues, taking in both the cysteine and the phenylalanine. Only the CDR3 portion is preserved as DNA: 54 bases, with reading frame beginning at the first base. Taken from the germline V gene, the CDR1 and CDR2 loops are SQVTM and ANQGSEA. Trimming takes 5 bases off V and 8 bases off J; junction bases not matched to a gene: 22. This clonotype was seen ten or more times. The antigen it recognizes is unknown. Base qualities are missing; no much larger clone stands one base away. The reads were generated on an Illumina HiSeq 2500. Quantitative 5'-RACE with molecular barcodes was the method used to prepare the TCR beta libraries. In the source study's methods: Disease-linked TCR variants were identified with a new computational method built on a probabilistic model of VDJ rearrangement. TCRdb reprocessing: public reads trimmed at Q25 with fastp, clones called with MiXCR, in-frame beta chains kept. Entries are consolidated by CDR3 protein sequence, retaining the most common genes and DNA. It is TCRdb's table, rather than the study itself, that gives the V and J calls and clone size. This sample has fewer than 450,000 distinct CDR3 sequences in its table, and approximately 17% of those were observed once. The ten largest clonotypes hold around 0.92% of the sample.

In this chain, TRBV29-1 is recombined with TRBJ2-1; 9 central bases correspond to TRBD2. This receptor was obtained from a male donor with ankylosing spondylitis. Sequenced input: blood, either unsorted or a sorted T cell fraction (not recorded which). Read as DNA, the sequence is TGCAGCGTTCTACGCCCCGAACATCGCGGGAGGGTGGGTTATGAGCAGTTCTTC. This sequence encodes CSVLRPEHRGRVGYEQFF.